Listed here is a single TCR beta chain. The J segment lost 2 bases and the V segment lost 7 bases, leaving 6 bases of the junction unmatched. The CDR3 is 15 amino acids. The germline V gene encodes CDR1 LNHDA and CDR2 SQIVND (reference sequence). Assay: immunoSEQ multiplex PCR; the TCRdb copy retains only in-frame clones and omits some. The top ten clones hold less than 3% of a sample with more than 95,000 clones, about 80% of them seen once. The record originates from a study of T cell clones after liver transplantation. Overall study context: Liver transplant recipients had immunosuppression withdrawal attempted within 2 years.

Material: CD4+ T cells from blood, obtained around 44 months after liver transplant. This clonotype was sampled from a human patient who received a liver transplant. Part of the T cells may come from the graft donor. The genes are TRBV19 and TRBJ2-1, with 9 bases aligning to TRBD2. CDR3 bases: TGTGCCAGTATAAAAGCGGGGGGAACCTACAATGAGCAGTTCTTC. Protein: CASIKAGGTYNEQFF.